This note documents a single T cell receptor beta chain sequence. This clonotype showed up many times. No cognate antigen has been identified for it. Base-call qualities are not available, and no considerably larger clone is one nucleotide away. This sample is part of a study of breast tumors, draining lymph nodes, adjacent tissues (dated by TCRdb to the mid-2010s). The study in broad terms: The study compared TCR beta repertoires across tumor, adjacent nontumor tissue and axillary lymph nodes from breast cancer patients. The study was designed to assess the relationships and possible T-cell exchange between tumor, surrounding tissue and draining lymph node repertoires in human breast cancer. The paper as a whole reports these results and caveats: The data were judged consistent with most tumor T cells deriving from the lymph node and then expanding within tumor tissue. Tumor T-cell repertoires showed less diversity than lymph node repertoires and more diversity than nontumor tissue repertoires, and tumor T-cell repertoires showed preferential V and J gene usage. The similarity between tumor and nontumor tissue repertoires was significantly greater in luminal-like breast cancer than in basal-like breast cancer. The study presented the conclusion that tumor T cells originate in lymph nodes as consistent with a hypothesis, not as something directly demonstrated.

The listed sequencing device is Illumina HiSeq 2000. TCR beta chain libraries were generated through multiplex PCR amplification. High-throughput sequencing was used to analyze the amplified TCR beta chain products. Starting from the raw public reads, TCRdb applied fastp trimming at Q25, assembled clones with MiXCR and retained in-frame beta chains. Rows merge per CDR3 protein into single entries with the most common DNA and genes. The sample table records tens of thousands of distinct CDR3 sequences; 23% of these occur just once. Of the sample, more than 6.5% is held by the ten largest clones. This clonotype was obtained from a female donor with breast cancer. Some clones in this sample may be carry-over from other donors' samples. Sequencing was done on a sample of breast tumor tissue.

The CDR3 protein sequence reads: CASSLEGNLGSYEQYF. The nucleotide sequence is TGTGCCAGCAGCTTGGAAGGGAACCTTGGCTCCTACGAGCAGTACTTC. The chain joins TRBV5-8 to TRBJ2-7, with the D gene not clear enough to name. V sheds 0 bases and J sheds 0 bases, leaving 13 bases between their ends. Looking up the germline V gene yields CDR1 SGHTS and CDR2 YDEGEE. The CDR3 runs 16 amino acids, cysteine and phenylalanine included. The CDR3 DNA has 48 bases and is translated from base 1.